The source of this T cell receptor (beta chain) is a study of control samples from healthy donors and cancer patients. The CDR3 has 14 amino acids. The germline gives CDR1 MDHEN, CDR2 SYDVKM. The V end was cut by 5 bases, the J end by 0 bases, with 8 bases between. Some clones are missing from TCRdb's copy, which holds only in-frame ones; the method was immunoSEQ multiplex PCR. This table holds about 84,000 clones, 75% to 85% found once. The receptor comes from a man aged 60 to 75 with head and neck cancer. V is TRBV28 and J is TRBJ1-5; D gene uncertain. Specimen: PBMCs. The chain's CDR3 is CASSPDTSNQPQHF. CDR3 DNA sequence: TGTGCCAGCAGTCCCGACACTAGCAATCAGCCCCAGCATTTT.